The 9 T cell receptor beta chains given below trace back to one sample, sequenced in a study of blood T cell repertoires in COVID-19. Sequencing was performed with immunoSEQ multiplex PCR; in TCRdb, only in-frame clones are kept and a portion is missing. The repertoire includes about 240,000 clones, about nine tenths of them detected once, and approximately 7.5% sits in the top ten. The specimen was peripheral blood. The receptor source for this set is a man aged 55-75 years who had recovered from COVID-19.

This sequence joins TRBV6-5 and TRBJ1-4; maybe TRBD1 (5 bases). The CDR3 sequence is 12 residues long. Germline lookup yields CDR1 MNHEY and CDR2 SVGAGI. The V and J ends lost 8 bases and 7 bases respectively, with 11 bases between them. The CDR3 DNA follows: TGTGCCAGCGGGCAGGGTAGTGAAAAACTGTTTTTT. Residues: CASGQGSEKLFF.

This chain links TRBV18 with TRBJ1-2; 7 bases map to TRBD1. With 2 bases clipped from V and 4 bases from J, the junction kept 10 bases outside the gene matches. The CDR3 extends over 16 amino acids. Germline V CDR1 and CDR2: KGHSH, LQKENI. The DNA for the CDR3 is TGTGCCAGCTCACCAGAGTTAACAGGGGCTGGCTATGGCTACACCTTC. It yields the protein CASSPELTGAGYGYTF.

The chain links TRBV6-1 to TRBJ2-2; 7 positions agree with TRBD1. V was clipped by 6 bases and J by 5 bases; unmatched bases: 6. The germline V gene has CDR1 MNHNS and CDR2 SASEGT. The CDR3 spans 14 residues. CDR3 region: CASRGGVGTGELFF. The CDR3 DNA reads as TGTGCCAGCAGAGGGGGCGTGGGTACCGGGGAGCTGTTTTTT.

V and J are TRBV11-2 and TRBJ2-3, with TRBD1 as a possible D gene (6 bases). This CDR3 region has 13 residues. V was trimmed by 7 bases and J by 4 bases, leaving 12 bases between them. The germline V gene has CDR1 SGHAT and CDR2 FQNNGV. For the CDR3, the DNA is TGTGCCAGCAACAGACAGGTTCCAGATACGCAGTATTTT. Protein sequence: CASNRQVPDTQYF.

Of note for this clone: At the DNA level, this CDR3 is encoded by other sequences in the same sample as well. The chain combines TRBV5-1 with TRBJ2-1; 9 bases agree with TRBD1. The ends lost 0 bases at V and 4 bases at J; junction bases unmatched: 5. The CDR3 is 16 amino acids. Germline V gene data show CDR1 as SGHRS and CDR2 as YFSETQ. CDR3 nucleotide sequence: TGCGCCAGCAGCTTGGGTACAGGGGGCTCTTACAATGAGCAGTTCTTC. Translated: CASSLGTGGSYNEQFF. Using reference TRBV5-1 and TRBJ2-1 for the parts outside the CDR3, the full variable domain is KAGVTQTPRYLIKTRGQQVTLSCSPISGHRSVSWYQQTPGQGLQFLFEYFSETQRNKGNFPGRFSGRQFSNSRSEMNVSTLELGDSALYLCASSLGTGGSYNEQFFGPGTRLTVL.

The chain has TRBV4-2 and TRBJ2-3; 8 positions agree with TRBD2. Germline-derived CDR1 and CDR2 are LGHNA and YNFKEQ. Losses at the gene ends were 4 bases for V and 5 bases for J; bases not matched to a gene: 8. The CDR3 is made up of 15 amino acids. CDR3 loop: CASSPSGGSVDTQYF. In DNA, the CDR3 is TGTGCCAGCAGCCCCAGCGGGGGCAGCGTAGATACGCAGTATTTT.

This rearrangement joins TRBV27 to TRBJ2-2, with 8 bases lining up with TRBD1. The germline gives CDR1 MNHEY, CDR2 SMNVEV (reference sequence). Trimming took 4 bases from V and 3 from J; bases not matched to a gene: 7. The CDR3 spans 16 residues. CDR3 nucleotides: TGTGCCAGCAGTTCGCCGGACAGGGTGGACACCGGGGAGCTGTTTTTT. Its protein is CASSSPDRVDTGELFF.

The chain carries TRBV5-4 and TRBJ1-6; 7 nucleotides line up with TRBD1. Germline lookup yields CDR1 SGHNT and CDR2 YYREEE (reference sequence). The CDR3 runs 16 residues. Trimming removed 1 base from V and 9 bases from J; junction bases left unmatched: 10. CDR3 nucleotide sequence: TGTGCCAGCAGCTTGCAAGAAGGGCAGGGGGTTTCACCCCTCCACTTT. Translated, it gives CASSLQEGQGVSPLHF. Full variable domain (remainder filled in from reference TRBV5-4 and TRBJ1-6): ETGVTQSPTHLIKTRGQQVTLRCSSQSGHNTVSWYQQALGQGPQFIFQYYREEENGRGNFPPRFSGLQFPNYSSELNVNALELDDSALYLCASSLQEGQGVSPLHFGNGTRLTVT.

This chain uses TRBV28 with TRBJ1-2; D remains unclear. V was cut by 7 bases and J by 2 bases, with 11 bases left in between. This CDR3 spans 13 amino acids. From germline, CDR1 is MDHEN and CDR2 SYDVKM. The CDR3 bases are TGTGCCAGCACTCTTACGGGGAACTATGGCTACACCTTC. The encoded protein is CASTLTGNYGYTF.